This T cell receptor (beta chain) comes out of a study of control samples from healthy donors and cancer patients. Assay used: immunoSEQ multiplex PCR; TCRdb lists only in-frame clones, some missing. The sample comprises 110,000 or so clones, 87% of which are singletons, and about an eighth rests with the top ten. This clone has a handful of counts. This CDR3 region has 16 residues. Germline V gene lookup returns CDR1 LGHDT and CDR2 YNNKEL (reference sequence). The V gene lost 1 base and the J gene lost 5 bases, with 14 bases spanning the gap. Sample: blood. The clonotype was recovered from a man aged 25 to 40 in good health. The chain carries TRBV3-1 (or the pseudogene TRBV3-2) and TRBJ2-2, with D possibly being TRBD1 or TRBD2 (5 bases each). The CDR3 DNA reads as TGTGCCAGCAGCCAAGGGTCTCCAGGGAGAACCGGGGAGCTGTTTTTT. Translated: CASSQGSPGRTGELFF.